The TCR beta chain under discussion was sequenced for a study of T cell repertoires and leukemia-associated antigens. Study results and caveats: Expanded clones' antigen specificity and function were not directly tested.

This clonotype was seen at least ten times. Its specificity is not known. TCRdb itself ran the 5' RACE reads through MiXCR, one entry per CDR3 protein. Of about 11,000 distinct CDR3 sequences listed, approximately 42% are singletons. CDR1 is LGHDT, CDR2 YNNKEL, per germline (reference sequence). J was trimmed by 6 bases and V by 3 bases; bases with no gene match: 5. The CDR3 spans 14 residues. This rearrangement joins TRBV3-1 to TRBJ1-5; 7 nucleotides line up with TRBD1. The sample was CD3+ T cells sorted from blood and cultured. The sequence was obtained from a female donor in good health. The CDR3 DNA follows: TGTGCCAGCAGCCAGACAGGGTTTGGTCAGCCCCAGCATTTT. Translating gives CASSQTGFGQPQHF.